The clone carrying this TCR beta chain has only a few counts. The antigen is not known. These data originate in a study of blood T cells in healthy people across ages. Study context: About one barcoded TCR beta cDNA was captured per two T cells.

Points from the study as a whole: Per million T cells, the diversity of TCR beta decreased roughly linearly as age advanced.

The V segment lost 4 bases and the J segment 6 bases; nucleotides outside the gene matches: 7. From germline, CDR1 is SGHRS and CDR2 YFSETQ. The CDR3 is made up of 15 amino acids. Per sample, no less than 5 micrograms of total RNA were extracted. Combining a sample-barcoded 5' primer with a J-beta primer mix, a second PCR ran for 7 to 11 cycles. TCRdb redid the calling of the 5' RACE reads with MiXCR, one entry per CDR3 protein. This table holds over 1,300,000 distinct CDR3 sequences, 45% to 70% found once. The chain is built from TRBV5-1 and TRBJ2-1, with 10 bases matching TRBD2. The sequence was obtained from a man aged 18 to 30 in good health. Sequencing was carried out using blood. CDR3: CASSLTSGKPNEQFF. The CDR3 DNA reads TGCGCCAGCAGCCTCACTAGCGGGAAGCCCAATGAGCAGTTCTTC.